This T cell receptor (beta chain) was captured by sequencing in a study of blood T cell repertoires in COVID-19. The wider study: Acute-phase and convalescent COVID-19 samples originated in the United States, Italy and Spain. Sources were T cells, B-cell-depleted T cells, or PBMCs; the material itself was cDNA or gDNA.

Profiled with immunoSEQ multiplex PCR; TCRdb holds only in-frame clones, not every one. Seen here are around 190,000 clones, roughly 79% observed once, and the top ten hold 9.5% to 12%. Germline V lookup: CDR1 SGHVS, CDR2 FNYEAQ. This CDR3 comprises 15 residues. After removal of 1 base from V and 7 bases from J, the junction contained 7 bases not matched to a gene. Patients in Seattle were enrolled during active infection, then followed longitudinally. V and J are TRBV7-6 and TRBJ1-2, with 9 bases lining up with TRBD1. The TCR originated in a woman in her forties with COVID-19, enrolled during active disease. Sequencing input: peripheral blood. CDR3 in amino acids: CASSLDEQGASGYTF. CDR3 DNA: TGTGCCAGCAGCTTAGATGAACAGGGGGCCTCTGGCTACACCTTC.